The rows below give T cell receptor beta chains drawn from one sample of a study of STAT5B mutations in CD4+ large granular lymphocyte leukemia. Clones were read by immunoSEQ multiplex PCR, and TCRdb kept only the in-frame ones, dropping some. The sample shows some 45,000 clones, 65% to 90% of them seen only once. The sample consisted of CD4+ T cells from blood buffy coats. These receptors were obtained from a human donor in good health. Both conserved end residues are part of each CDR3. A D gene is named only where the DNA matches it firmly. The size entry is marked missing in some rows and otherwise reads once, few, many or a size class.

clone_size: -
j_call: TRBJ1-5
d_call: -
v_call: TRBV11-2
cdr3_aa: CASSLYEGQPQHF
cdr3_nt: TGTGCCAGCAGCTTATATGAGGGCCAGCCCCAGCATTTT

clone_size: once
j_call: TRBJ2-3
d_call: TRBD2
v_call: TRBV25-1
cdr3_aa: CASRVAGADTQYF
cdr3_nt: TGTGCCAGCAGGGTCGCGGGGGCAGATACGCAGTATTTT

clone_size: -
j_call: TRBJ2-2
d_call: TRBD1
v_call: TRBV5-1
cdr3_aa: CASSLSTGIAGELFF
cdr3_nt: TGCGCCAGCAGCCTTTCGACAGGGATTGCCGGGGAGCTGTTTTTT

clone_size: few
j_call: TRBJ2-1
d_call: -
v_call: TRBV6-1
cdr3_aa: CASSGFLRSRDEQFF
cdr3_nt: TGTGCCAGCAGTGGGTTCCTTAGGAGTCGGGATGAGCAGTTCTTC

clone_size: few
j_call: TRBJ1-1
d_call: TRBD1
v_call: TRBV6-1
cdr3_aa: CAIPGQGRTEAFF
cdr3_nt: TGTGCCATCCCGGGACAGGGGAGGACTGAAGCTTTCTTT

clone_size: -
j_call: TRBJ2-7
d_call: -
v_call: TRBV7-9
cdr3_aa: CASSLDPASSYEQYF
cdr3_nt: TGTGCCAGCAGCTTGGACCCCGCTAGCTCCTACGAGCAGTACTTC

clone_size: -
j_call: TRBJ1-4
d_call: -
v_call: TRBV18
cdr3_aa: CASSRDIPKGEKLFF
cdr3_nt: TGTGCCAGCTCACGGGACATTCCAAAAGGGGAAAAACTGTTTTTT

clone_size: once
j_call: TRBJ1-6
d_call: -
v_call: TRBV30
cdr3_aa: CAWSVQQPLHF
cdr3_nt: TGTGCCTGGAGTGTACAGCAACCCCTCCACTTT

clone_size: -
j_call: TRBJ2-7
d_call: TRBD1
v_call: TRBV27
cdr3_aa: CASSPGTGFLQYF
cdr3_nt: TGTGCCAGCAGCCCCGGGACAGGGTTTCTCCAGTACTTC

clone_size: -
j_call: TRBJ2-3
d_call: -
v_call: TRBV5-1
cdr3_aa: CASSLGTGPYTDTQYF
cdr3_nt: TGCGCCAGCAGCTTGGGCACAGGACCTTACACAGATACGCAGTATTTT

clone_size: -
j_call: TRBJ2-4
d_call: -
v_call: TRBV2
cdr3_aa: CASTPMGGAKNIQYF
cdr3_nt: TGTGCCAGCACCCCCATGGGAGGAGCCAAAAACATTCAGTACTTC

clone_size: -
j_call: TRBJ2-7
d_call: TRBD2
v_call: TRBV4-1
cdr3_aa: CASRPGLAGGLVLHEQYF
cdr3_nt: TGCGCCAGCAGACCAGGACTAGCGGGAGGGCTAGTTCTCCACGAGCAGTACTTC

clone_size: few
j_call: TRBJ2-3
d_call: TRBD1
v_call: TRBV12-5
cdr3_aa: CASGLTGTGFVRADTQYF
cdr3_nt: TGTGCTAGTGGTCTTACTGGGACAGGGTTCGTACGGGCAGATACGCAGTATTTT

clone_size: -
j_call: TRBJ1-1
d_call: -
v_call: TRBV6-5
cdr3_aa: CASSRGPSAEAFF
cdr3_nt: TGTGCCAGCAGTAGGGGTCCTTCCGCTGAAGCTTTCTTT

clone_size: -
j_call: TRBJ2-7
d_call: -
v_call: TRBV27
cdr3_aa: CASSLSRQVSDEQYF
cdr3_nt: TGTGCCAGCAGTTTATCGAGGCAGGTCTCTGACGAGCAGTACTTC

clone_size: -
j_call: TRBJ1-1
d_call: -
v_call: TRBV28
cdr3_aa: CASTQTGGDTEAFF
cdr3_nt: TGTGCCAGCACCCAGACAGGTGGGGACACTGAAGCTTTCTTT

clone_size: -
j_call: TRBJ1-1
d_call: TRBD1
v_call: TRBV10-3
cdr3_aa: CAIRGTVEAFF
cdr3_nt: TGTGCCATCAGAGGGACAGTTGAAGCTTTCTTT

clone_size: once
j_call: TRBJ2-3
d_call: -
v_call: TRBV6-5
cdr3_aa: CASSSGLSTDTQYF
cdr3_nt: TGTGCCAGCAGTAGCGGGCTCTCCACAGATACGCAGTATTTT

clone_size: -
j_call: TRBJ2-7
d_call: -
v_call: TRBV6-4
cdr3_aa: CASSEQGGSYEQYF
cdr3_nt: TGTGCCAGCAGTGAACAGGGGGGGTCCTACGAGCAGTACTTC

clone_size: -
j_call: TRBJ1-1
d_call: -
v_call: TRBV10-1
cdr3_aa: CASSGGGTEAFF
cdr3_nt: TGCGCCAGCAGTGGGGGAGGCACTGAAGCTTTCTTT

clone_size: few
j_call: TRBJ2-1
d_call: TRBD1
v_call: TRBV7-9
cdr3_aa: CASSLSSTPGQEFF
cdr3_nt: TGTGCCAGCAGCTTATCCTCCACCCCGGGACAGGAGTTCTTC

clone_size: -
j_call: TRBJ1-4
d_call: TRBD1
v_call: TRBV5-1
cdr3_aa: CASSSEPTGGGEKLFF
cdr3_nt: TGCGCCAGCAGCTCCGAACCGACAGGGGGAGGTGAAAAACTGTTTTTT

clone_size: few
j_call: TRBJ1-1
d_call: -
v_call: TRBV7-2
cdr3_aa: CASSLAGINTEAFF
cdr3_nt: TGTGCCAGCAGCTTAGCAGGGATTAACACTGAAGCTTTCTTT

clone_size: -
j_call: TRBJ1-2
d_call: -
v_call: TRBV7-2
cdr3_aa: CASSLRLSGYGYTF
cdr3_nt: TGTGCCAGCAGCCTCCGACTCTCCGGGTATGGCTACACCTTC

clone_size: -
j_call: TRBJ1-3
d_call: -
v_call: TRBV28
cdr3_aa: CAGTRANSGNTIYF
cdr3_nt: TGTGCCGGCACCCGGGCGAACTCTGGAAACACCATATATTTT

clone_size: few
j_call: TRBJ1-2
d_call: -
v_call: TRBV5-6
cdr3_aa: CASSLGGVWGYTF
cdr3_nt: TGTGCCAGCAGCTTGGGGGGAGTGTGGGGCTACACCTTC

clone_size: -
j_call: TRBJ1-1
d_call: TRBD1
v_call: TRBV18
cdr3_aa: CASSRGPGGTEAFF
cdr3_nt: TGTGCCAGCTCTCGAGGGCCAGGGGGCACTGAAGCTTTCTTT

clone_size: -
j_call: TRBJ2-5
d_call: -
v_call: TRBV7-9
cdr3_aa: CASSLRGETQYF
cdr3_nt: TGTGCCAGCAGCTTACGGGGAGAGACCCAGTACTTC

clone_size: -
j_call: TRBJ1-4
d_call: -
v_call: TRBV18
cdr3_aa: CASSPGLRTARPLGEKLFF
cdr3_nt: TGTGCCAGCTCTCCAGGTCTGCGGACAGCACGTCCGTTAGGTGAAAAACTGTTTTTT

clone_size: few
j_call: TRBJ2-2
d_call: -
v_call: TRBV7-3
cdr3_aa: CASSEVGSPTGELFF
cdr3_nt: TGTGCCAGCAGTGAAGTGGGTTCCCCCACCGGGGAGCTGTTTTTT

clone_size: -
j_call: TRBJ1-3
d_call: -
v_call: TRBV12-5
cdr3_aa: CASGARSSGNTIYF
cdr3_nt: TGTGCTAGTGGAGCGAGGAGCTCTGGAAACACCATATATTTT

clone_size: -
j_call: TRBJ1-2
d_call: -
v_call: TRBV7-9
cdr3_aa: CASSFQGNYGYTF
cdr3_nt: TGTGCCAGCAGCTTCCAGGGTAACTATGGCTACACCTTC

clone_size: -
j_call: TRBJ2-5
d_call: TRBD2
v_call: TRBV9
cdr3_aa: CASSVNGGETQYF
cdr3_nt: TGTGCCAGCAGCGTCAACGGGGGGGAGACCCAGTACTTC

clone_size: -
j_call: TRBJ2-1
d_call: -
v_call: TRBV25-1
cdr3_aa: CASSPDRLESSYNEQFF
cdr3_nt: TGTGCCAGCAGTCCCGACAGGCTTGAGAGCTCCTACAATGAGCAGTTCTTC

clone_size: -
j_call: TRBJ1-1
d_call: -
v_call: TRBV6-1
cdr3_aa: CASSEQEGTEAFF
cdr3_nt: TGTGCCAGCAGTGAACAGGAGGGCACTGAAGCTTTCTTT